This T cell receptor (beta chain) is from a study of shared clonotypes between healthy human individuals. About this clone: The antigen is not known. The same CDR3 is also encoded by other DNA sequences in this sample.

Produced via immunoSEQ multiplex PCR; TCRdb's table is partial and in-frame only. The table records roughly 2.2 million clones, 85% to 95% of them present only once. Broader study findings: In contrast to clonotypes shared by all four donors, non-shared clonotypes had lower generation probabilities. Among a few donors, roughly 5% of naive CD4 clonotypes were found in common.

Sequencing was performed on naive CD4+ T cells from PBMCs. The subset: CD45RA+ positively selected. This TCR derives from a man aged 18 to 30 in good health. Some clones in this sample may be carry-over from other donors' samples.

The CDR3 loop reads CASGGSSGANVLTF. The CDR3 region has the DNA TGTGCCAGCGGGGGGTCCTCTGGGGCCAACGTCCTGACTTTC. V gene TRBV28 combines with J gene TRBJ2-6, with D perhaps matching TRBD2 (6 bases). V lost 8 bases, J lost 0 bases, and 8 bases lay in between. The CDR3 runs to 14 residues. The germline CDR1 and CDR2 sequences are MDHEN and SYDVKM.